This entry concerns a single T cell receptor beta chain. This specimen comes from a study of blood T cells in healthy people across ages. Isolated PBMCs totaled at least 7 million in each sample. Together with a sample-barcoded 5' primer, a J-beta primer mix was included in a second PCR lasting about 6 to 12 cycles. TCRdb reanalysed the 5' RACE reads using MiXCR and keeps one entry per CDR3 protein. The sample has 780,000 or so distinct CDR3 sequences, 56% seen once; the top ten hold 25% to 30%. Specimen: blood. The TCR originated in a middle-aged man in good health.

The CDR3: CASRLPGQLNTEAFF. CDR3 nucleotides: TGTGCCAGCAGACTCCCGGGACAGCTGAACACTGAAGCTTTCTTT. The chain has TRBV28 and TRBJ1-1; TRBD1 agrees at 7 bases. CDR1 MDHEN and CDR2 SYDVKM come from the germline V gene. The CDR3 is made up of 15 amino acids. V trimming: 6 bases; J trimming: 0 bases; junction bases outside the gene matches: 7. Combining the CDR3 with reference TRBV28 and TRBJ1-1 gives the whole variable domain DVKVTQSSRYLVKRTGEKVFLECVQDMDHENMFWYRQDPGLGLRLIYFSYDVKMKEKGDIPEGYSVSREKKERFSLILESASTNQTSMYLCASRLPGQLNTEAFFGQGTRLTVV.